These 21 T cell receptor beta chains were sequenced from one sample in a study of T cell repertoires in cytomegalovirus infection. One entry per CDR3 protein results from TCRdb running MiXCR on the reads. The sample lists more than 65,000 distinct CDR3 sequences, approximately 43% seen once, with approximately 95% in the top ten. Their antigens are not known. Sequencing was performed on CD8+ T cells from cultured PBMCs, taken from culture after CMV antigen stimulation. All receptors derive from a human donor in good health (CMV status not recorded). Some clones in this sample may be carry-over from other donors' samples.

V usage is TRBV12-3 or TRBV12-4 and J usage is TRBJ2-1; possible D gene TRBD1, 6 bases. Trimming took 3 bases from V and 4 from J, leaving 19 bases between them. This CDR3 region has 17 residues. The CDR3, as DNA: TGTGCCAGCAGTTTCGCTGTCGGGCAGGGGATGTACAATGAGCAGTTCTTC. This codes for CASSFAVGQGMYNEQFF.

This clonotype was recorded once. The CDR3 spells CASSLFPPTRALGNEQFF. CDR3 DNA sequence: TGTGCCAGCAGTTTATTTCCCCCAACTAGGGCCTTAGGCAATGAGCAGTTCTTC. The chain combines TRBV27 with TRBJ2-1, with a tentative D call TRBD2 (5 bases). Trimming shortened V by 1 base and J by 6 bases, and 22 bases separated the two germline ends. Germline V gives CDR1 MNHEY, CDR2 SMNVEV (reference sequence). The CDR3 loop spans 18 amino acids.

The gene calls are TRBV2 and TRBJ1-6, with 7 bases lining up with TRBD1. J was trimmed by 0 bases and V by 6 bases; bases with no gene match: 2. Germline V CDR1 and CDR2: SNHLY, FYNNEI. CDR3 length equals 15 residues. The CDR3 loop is CASRDRSSYNSPLHF. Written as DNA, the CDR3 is TGTGCCAGCAGGGACAGGAGCTCCTATAATTCACCCCTCCACTTT. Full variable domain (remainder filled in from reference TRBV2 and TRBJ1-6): EPEVTQTPSHQVTQMGQEVILRCVPISNHLYFYWYRQILGQKVEFLVSFYNNEISEKSEIFDDQFSVERPDGSNFTLKIRSTKLEDSAMYFCASRDRSSYNSPLHFGNGTRLTVT.

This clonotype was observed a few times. The CDR3 sequence is CASSSTGYNEQFF. The CDR3, as DNA: TGTGCCAGCAGCTCCACAGGGTACAATGAGCAGTTCTTC. The V and J genes are TRBV7-9 and TRBJ2-1; tentatively, D is TRBD1 (6 bases). Trimming removed 4 bases at V and 4 bases at J, with 8 bases between. The germline V gene encodes CDR1 SEHNR and CDR2 FQNEAQ (reference sequence). This CDR3 comprises 13 residues.

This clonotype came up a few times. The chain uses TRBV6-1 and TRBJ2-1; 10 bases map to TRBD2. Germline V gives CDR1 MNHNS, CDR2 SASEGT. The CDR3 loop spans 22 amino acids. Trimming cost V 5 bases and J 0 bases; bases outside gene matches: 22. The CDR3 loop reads CASSRPPWASGRAESSYNEQFF. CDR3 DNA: TGTGCCAGCAGTCGACCCCCTTGGGCTAGCGGGAGAGCCGAGAGCTCCTACAATGAGCAGTTCTTC.

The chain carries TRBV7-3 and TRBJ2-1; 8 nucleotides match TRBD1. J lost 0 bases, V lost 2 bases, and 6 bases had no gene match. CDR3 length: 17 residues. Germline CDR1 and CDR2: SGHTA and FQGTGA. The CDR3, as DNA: TGTGCCAGCAGCTTACACCAGGGGGCAAGCTCCTACAATGAGCAGTTCTTC. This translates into CASSLHQGASSYNEQFF.

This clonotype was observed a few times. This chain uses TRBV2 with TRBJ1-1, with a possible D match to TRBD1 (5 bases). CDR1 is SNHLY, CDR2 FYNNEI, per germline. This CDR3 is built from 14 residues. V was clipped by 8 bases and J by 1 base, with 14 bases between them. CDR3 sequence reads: CASPRGRQNTEAFF. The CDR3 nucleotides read TGTGCCAGCCCCCGGGGACGGCAGAACACTGAAGCTTTCTTT. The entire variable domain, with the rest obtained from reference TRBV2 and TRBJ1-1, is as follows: EPEVTQTPSHQVTQMGQEVILRCVPISNHLYFYWYRQILGQKVEFLVSFYNNEISEKSEIFDDQFSVERPDGSNFTLKIRSTKLEDSAMYFCASPRGRQNTEAFFGQGTRLTVV.

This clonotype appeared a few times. CDR3 sequence reads: CASSPMTDLFNYGYTF. The CDR3 nucleotides are TGTGCCAGCAGTCCGATGACAGACCTGTTTAACTATGGCTACACCTTC. The chain uses TRBV12-3 or TRBV12-4 and TRBJ1-2; tentative D call: TRBD1 (5 bases). V was cut by 5 bases and J by 1 base, with 17 bases left in between. The CDR3 has 16 residues.

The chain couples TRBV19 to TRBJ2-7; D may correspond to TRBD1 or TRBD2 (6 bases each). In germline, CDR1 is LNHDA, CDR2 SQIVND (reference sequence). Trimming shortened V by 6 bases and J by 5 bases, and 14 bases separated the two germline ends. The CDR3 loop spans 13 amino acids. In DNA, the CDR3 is TGTGCCAGTAGACCCCGGGGGCAAGACGAGCAGTACTTC. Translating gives CASRPRGQDEQYF.

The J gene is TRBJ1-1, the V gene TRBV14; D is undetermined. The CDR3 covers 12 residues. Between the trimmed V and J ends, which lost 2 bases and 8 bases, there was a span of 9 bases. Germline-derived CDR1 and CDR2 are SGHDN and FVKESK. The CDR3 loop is CASSQQYGEAFF. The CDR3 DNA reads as TGTGCCAGCAGCCAACAATATGGAGAAGCTTTCTTT.

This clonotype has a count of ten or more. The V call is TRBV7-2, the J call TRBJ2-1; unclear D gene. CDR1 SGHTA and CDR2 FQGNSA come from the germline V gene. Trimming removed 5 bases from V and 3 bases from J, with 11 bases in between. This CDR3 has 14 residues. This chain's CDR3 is CASSLGVGYNEQFF. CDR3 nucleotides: TGTGCCAGCAGCCTTGGTGTGGGCTACAATGAGCAGTTCTTC.

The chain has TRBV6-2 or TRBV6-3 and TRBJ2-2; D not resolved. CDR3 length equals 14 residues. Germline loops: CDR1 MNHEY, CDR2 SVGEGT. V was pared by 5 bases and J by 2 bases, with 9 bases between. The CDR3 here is CASSEWANTGELFF. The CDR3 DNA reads TGTGCCAGCAGTGAATGGGCAAACACCGGGGAGCTGTTTTTT.

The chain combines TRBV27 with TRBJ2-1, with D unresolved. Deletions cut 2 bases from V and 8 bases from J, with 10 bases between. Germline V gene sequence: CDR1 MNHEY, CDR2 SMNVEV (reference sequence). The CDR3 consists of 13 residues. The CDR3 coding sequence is TGTGCCAGCAGTTTAAGAAAGGACCATGAGCAGTTCTTC. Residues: CASSLRKDHEQFF.

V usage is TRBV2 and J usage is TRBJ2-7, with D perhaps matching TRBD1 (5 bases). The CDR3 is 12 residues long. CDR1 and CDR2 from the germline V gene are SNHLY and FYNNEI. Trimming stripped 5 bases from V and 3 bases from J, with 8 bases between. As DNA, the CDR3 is TGTGCCAGCAGTAAAGACAGCTACGAGCAGTACTTC. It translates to CASSKDSYEQYF. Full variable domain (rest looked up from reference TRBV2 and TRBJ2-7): EPEVTQTPSHQVTQMGQEVILRCVPISNHLYFYWYRQILGQKVEFLVSFYNNEISEKSEIFDDQFSVERPDGSNFTLKIRSTKLEDSAMYFCASSKDSYEQYFGPGTRLTVT.

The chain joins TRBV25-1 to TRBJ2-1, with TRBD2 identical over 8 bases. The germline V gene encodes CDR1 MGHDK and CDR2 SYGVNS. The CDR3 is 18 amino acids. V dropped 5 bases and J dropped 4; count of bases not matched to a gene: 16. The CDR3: CASSTGIRATSAYNEQFF. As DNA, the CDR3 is TGTGCCAGCAGTACTGGGATCCGGGCGACTAGCGCATACAATGAGCAGTTCTTC. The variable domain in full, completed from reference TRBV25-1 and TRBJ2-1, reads EADIYQTPRYLVIGTGKKITLECSQTMGHDKMYWYQQDPGMELHLIHYSYGVNSTEKGDLSSESTVSRIRTEHFPLTLESARPSHTSQYLCASSTGIRATSAYNEQFFGPGTRLTVL.

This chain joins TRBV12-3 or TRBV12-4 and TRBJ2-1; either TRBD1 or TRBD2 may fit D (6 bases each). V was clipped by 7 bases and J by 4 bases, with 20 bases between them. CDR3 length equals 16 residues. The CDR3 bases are TGTGCCAGCAATTGGGGGGCGGCGAGTGGGTACAATGAGCAGTTCTTC. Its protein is CASNWGAASGYNEQFF.

The CDR3 DNA reads TGTGCCAGCAGTTTGGCTAGCGGGGAGCTGTTTTTT. This codes for CASSLASGELFF. The chain is built from TRBV12-3 or TRBV12-4 and TRBJ2-2; no definite D call. The CDR3 loop spans 12 amino acids. Trimming removed 3 bases from V and 7 bases from J, with 6 bases in between.

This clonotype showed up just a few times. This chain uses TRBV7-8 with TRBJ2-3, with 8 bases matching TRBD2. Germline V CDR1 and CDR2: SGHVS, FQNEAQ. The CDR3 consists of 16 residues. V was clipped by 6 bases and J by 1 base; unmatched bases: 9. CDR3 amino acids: CASRPRTSRGTDTQYF. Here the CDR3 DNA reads TGTGCCAGCAGGCCCAGGACTAGCAGGGGCACAGATACGCAGTATTTT.

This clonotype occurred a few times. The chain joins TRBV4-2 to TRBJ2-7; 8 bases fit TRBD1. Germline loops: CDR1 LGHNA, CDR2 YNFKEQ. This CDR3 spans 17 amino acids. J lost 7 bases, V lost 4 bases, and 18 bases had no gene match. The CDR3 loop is CASSLFFGTGRSVEQYF. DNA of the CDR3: TGTGCCAGCAGCCTCTTTTTCGGGACAGGACGTTCGGTAGAGCAGTACTTC.

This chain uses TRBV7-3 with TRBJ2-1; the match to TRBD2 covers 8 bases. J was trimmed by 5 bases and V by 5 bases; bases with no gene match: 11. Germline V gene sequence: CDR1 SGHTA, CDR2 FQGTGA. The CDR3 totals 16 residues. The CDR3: CASSHHVSGRNNEQFF. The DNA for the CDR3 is TGTGCCAGCAGCCACCACGTAAGCGGGAGAAACAATGAGCAGTTCTTC.

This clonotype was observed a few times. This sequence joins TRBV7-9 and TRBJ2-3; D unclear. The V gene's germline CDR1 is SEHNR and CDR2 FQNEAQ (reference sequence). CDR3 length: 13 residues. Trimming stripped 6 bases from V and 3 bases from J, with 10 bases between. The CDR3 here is CASSPLNTDTQYF. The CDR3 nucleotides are TGTGCCAGCAGTCCCCTAAATACAGATACGCAGTATTTT.